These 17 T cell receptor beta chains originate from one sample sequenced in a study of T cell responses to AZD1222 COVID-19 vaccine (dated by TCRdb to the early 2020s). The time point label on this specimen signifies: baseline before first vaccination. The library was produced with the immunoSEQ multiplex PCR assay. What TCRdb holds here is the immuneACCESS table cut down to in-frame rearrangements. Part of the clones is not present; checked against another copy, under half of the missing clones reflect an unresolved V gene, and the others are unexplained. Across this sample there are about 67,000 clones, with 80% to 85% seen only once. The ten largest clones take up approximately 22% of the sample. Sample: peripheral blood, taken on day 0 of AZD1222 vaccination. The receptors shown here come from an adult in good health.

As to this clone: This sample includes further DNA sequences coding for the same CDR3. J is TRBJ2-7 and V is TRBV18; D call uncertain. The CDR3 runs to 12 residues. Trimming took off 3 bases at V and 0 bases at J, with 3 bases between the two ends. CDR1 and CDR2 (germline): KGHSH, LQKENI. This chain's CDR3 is CASSPSSYEQYF. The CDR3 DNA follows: TGTGCCAGCTCACCGAGCTCCTACGAGCAGTACTTC. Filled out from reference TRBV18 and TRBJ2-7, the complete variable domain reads NAGVMQNPRHLVRRRGQEARLRCSPMKGHSHVYWYRQLPEEGLKFMVYLQKENIIDESGMPKERFSAEFPKEGPSILRIQQVVRGDSAAYFCASSPSSYEQYFGPGTRLTVT.

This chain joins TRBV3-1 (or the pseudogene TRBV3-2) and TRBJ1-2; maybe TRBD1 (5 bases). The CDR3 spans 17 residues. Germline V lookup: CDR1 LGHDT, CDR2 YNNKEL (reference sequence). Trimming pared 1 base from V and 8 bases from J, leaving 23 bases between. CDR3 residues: CASSQGFYLDKGRGYTF. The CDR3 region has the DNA TGTGCCAGCAGCCAAGGGTTTTATTTGGACAAAGGAAGAGGCTACACCTTC.

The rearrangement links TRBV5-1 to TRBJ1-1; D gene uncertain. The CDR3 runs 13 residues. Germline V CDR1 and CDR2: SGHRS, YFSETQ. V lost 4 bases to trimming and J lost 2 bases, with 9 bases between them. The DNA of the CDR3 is TGCGCCAGCAGCCAGGACCCTAACACTGAAGCTTTCTTT. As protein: CASSQDPNTEAFF.

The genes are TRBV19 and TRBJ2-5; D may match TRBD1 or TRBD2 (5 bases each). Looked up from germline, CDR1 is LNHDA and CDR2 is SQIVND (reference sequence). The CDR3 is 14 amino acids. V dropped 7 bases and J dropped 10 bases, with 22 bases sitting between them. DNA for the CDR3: TGTGCCAGTACCCCCGGGACCTCGGCGGCAGGCCAGTACTTC. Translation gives CASTPGTSAAGQYF.

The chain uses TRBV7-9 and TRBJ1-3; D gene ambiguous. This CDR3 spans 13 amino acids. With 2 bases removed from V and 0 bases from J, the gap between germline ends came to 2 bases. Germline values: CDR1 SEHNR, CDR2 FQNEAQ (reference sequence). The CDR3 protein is CASSLNSGNTIYF. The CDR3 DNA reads TGTGCCAGCAGCTTAAACTCTGGAAACACCATATATTTT.

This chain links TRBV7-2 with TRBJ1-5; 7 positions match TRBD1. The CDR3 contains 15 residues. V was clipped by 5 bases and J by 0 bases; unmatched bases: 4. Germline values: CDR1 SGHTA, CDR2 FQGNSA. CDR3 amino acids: CASSQTGTSNQPQHF. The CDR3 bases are TGTGCCAGCAGCCAGACAGGGACTAGCAATCAGCCCCAGCATTTT.

The DNA of the CDR3 is TGTGCCAGTAGTGGGGGGCCGGCACTCTTTGGCTACACCTTC. This encodes CASSGGPALFGYTF. The chain recombines TRBV19 with TRBJ1-2; perhaps TRBD1 as D (6 bases). This CDR3 has 14 residues. The V end lost 5 bases, the J end lost 7 bases, and 17 bases lay between the germline ends. From germline, CDR1 is LNHDA and CDR2 SQIVND (reference sequence).

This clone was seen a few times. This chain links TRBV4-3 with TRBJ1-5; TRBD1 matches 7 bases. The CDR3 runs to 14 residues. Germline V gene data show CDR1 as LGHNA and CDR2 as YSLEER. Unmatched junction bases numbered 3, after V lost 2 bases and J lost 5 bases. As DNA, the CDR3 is TGCGCCAGCAGCCAACGGCAGGGGGATCAGCCCCAGCATTTT. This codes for CASSQRQGDQPQHF.

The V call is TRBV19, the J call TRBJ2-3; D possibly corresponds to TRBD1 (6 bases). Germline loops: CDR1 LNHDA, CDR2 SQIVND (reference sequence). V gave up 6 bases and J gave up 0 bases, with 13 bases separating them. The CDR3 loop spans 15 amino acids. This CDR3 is CASSGDRSSTDTQYF. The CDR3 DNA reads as TGTGCCAGTAGCGGCGACAGGTCCAGCACAGATACGCAGTATTTT.

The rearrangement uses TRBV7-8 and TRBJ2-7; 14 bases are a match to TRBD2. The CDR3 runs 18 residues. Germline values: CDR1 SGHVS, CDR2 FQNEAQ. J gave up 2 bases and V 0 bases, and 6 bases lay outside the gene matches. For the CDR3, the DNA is TGTGCCAGCAGCTTAGCTGGGACTAGCGGGAGAATCGCCTACGAGCAGTACTTC. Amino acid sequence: CASSLAGTSGRIAYEQYF.

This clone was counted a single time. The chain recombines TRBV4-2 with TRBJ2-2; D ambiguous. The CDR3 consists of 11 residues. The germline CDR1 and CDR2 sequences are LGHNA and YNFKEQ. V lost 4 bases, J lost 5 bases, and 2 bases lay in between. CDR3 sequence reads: CASSRTGELFF. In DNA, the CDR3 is TGTGCCAGCAGCCGAACCGGGGAGCTGTTTTTT.

CDR3: CASSPRGGKVGNEQYF. The CDR3 DNA is TGTGCCAGCAGTCCTCGGGGAGGCAAGGTCGGCAACGAGCAGTACTTC. V usage is TRBV28 and J usage is TRBJ2-7; D is perhaps TRBD2 (6 bases). The CDR3 extends over 16 amino acids. The V end was cut by 5 bases, the J end by 5 bases, with 22 bases between. Germline V gives CDR1 MDHEN, CDR2 SYDVKM.

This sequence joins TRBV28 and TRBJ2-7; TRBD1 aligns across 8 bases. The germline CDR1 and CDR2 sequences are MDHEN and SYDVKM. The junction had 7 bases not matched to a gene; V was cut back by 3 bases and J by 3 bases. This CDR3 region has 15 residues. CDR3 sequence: CASSFRGTGDYEQYF. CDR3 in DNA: TGTGCCAGCAGTTTCCGCGGGACAGGAGACTACGAGCAGTACTTC. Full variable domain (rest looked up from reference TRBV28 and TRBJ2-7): DVKVTQSSRYLVKRTGEKVFLECVQDMDHENMFWYRQDPGLGLRLIYFSYDVKMKEKGDIPEGYSVSREKKERFSLILESASTNQTSMYLCASSFRGTGDYEQYFGPGTRLTVT.

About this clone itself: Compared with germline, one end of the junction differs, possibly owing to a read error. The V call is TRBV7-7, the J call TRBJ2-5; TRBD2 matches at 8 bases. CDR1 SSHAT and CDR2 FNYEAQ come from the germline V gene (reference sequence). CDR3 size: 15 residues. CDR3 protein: CASSSISGSGETQYF. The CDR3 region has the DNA TGTGCTAGCAGCTCAATCAGCGGGAGCGGAGAGACCCAGTACTTC.

The CDR3 coding sequence is TGCGCCAGCAGCTTGATACAGGGTTTCAACACTGAAGCTTTCTTT. It specifies CASSLIQGFNTEAFF. The V call is TRBV5-1, the J call TRBJ1-1; possibly TRBD1 for D (6 bases). In germline, CDR1 is SGHRS, CDR2 YFSETQ. The CDR3 loop spans 15 amino acids. V lost 1 base to trimming and J lost 2 bases, with 12 bases between them.

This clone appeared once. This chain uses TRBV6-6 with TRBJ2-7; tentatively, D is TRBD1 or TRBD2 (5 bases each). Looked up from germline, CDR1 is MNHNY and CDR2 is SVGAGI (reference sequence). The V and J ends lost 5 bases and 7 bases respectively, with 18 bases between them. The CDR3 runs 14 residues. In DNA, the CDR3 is TGTGCCAGCAGTCCTAGGGACCCCACAGGAGAGCAGTACTTC. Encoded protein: CASSPRDPTGEQYF.

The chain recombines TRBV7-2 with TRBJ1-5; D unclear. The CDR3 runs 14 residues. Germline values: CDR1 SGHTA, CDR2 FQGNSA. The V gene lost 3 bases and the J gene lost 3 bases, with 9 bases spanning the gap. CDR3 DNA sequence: TGTGCCAGCAGCTTCGGACGGCACAATCAGCCCCAGCATTTT. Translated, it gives CASSFGRHNQPQHF.